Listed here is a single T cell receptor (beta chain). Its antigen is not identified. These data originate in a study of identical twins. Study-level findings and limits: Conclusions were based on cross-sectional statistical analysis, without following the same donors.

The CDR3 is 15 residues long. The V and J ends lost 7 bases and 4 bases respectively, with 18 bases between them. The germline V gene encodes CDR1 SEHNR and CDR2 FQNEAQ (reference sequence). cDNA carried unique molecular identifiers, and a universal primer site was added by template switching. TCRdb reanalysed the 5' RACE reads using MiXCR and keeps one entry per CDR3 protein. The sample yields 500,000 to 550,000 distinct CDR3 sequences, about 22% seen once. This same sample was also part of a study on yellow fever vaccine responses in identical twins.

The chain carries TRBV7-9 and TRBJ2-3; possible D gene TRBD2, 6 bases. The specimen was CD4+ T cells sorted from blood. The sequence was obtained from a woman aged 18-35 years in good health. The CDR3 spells CASNNRDWVADTQYF. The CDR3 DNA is TGTGCCAGCAACAACCGGGACTGGGTAGCAGATACGCAGTATTTT.